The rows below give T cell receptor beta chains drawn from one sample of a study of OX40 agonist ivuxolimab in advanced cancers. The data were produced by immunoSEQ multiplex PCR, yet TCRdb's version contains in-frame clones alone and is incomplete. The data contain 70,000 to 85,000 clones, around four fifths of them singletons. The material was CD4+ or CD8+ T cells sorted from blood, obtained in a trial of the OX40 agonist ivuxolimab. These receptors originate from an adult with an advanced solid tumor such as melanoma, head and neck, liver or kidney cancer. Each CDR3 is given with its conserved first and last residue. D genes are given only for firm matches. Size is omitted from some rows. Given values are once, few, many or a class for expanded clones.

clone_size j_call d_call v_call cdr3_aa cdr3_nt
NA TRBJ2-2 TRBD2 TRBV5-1 CASSSHSLGGLAGGPFGELFF TGCGCCAGCAGCTCCCACTCGTTAGGGGGACTAGCGGGAGGGCCGTTCGGGGAGCTGTTTTTT
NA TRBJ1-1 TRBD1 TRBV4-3 CASSQGQVGTEAFF TGCGCCAGCAGCCAGGGACAGGTGGGCACTGAAGCTTTCTTT
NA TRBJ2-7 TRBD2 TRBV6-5 CASSYSTGGPYEQYF TGTGCCAGCAGTTACTCCACGGGAGGGCCCTACGAGCAGTACTTC
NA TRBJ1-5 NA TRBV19 CASLGGTFIGGNQPQHF TGTGCCAGTCTTGGGGGGACATTTATCGGAGGGAATCAGCCCCAGCATTTT
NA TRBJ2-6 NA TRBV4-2 CASSPLGVLGSGANVLTF TGTGCCAGCAGCCCCCTGGGGGTTTTAGGCTCTGGGGCCAACGTCCTGACTTTC
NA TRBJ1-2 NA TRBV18 CASSPVGASNYGYTF TGTGCCAGCTCACCAGTAGGGGCGAGTAACTATGGCTACACCTTC
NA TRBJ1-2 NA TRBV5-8 CASSSGWTDYGYTF TGTGCCAGCAGCTCGGGGTGGACAGACTATGGCTACACCTTC
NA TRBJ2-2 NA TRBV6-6 CASTPTPEGGTGELFF TGTGCCAGCACCCCCACGCCCGAAGGGGGAACCGGGGAGCTGTTTTTT
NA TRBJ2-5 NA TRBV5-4 CASSSGGETVLQYF TGTGCCAGCAGCTCCGGAGGGGAGACAGTGTTGCAGTACTTC
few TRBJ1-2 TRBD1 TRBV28 CASSYDRTGGYGYTF TGTGCCAGCAGTTACGACAGGACAGGGGGCTATGGCTACACCTTC
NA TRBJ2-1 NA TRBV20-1 CSARMRTEQFF TGCAGTGCTAGAATGCGCACTGAGCAGTTCTTC
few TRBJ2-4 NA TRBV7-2 CASSTPVRTKNIQYF TGTGCCAGCAGCACCCCGGTGAGGACCAAAAACATTCAGTACTTC
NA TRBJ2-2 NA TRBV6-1 CASSPHALNTGELFF TGTGCCAGCAGTCCACACGCATTGAACACCGGGGAGCTGTTTTTT
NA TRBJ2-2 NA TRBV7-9 CASTIMGTGELFF TGTGCCAGCACCATCATGGGCACCGGGGAGCTGTTTTTT
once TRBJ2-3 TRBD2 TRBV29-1 CSAGEGSHRGTQYF TGCAGCGCGGGGGAGGGTTCGCACAGAGGTACGCAGTATTTT